This T cell receptor (beta chain) was found in a study of OX40 agonist ivuxolimab in advanced cancers. Whole-study context: Males comprised around 80% of the group, whose mean age was approximately 60 years (range roughly 20 to 90).

This CDR3 spans 16 amino acids. CDR1 SEHNR and CDR2 FQNEAQ come from the germline V gene (reference sequence). After removal of 2 bases from V and 5 bases from J, the junction contained 8 bases not matched to a gene. The repertoire was sequenced with immunoSEQ multiplex PCR; TCRdb's copy has only in-frame clones and lacks some. The data contain over 75,000 clones, roughly 90% of them singletons. This material consisted of CD4+ or CD8+ T cells sorted from blood, taken in a trial of the OX40 agonist ivuxolimab. The V call is TRBV7-9, the J call TRBJ2-1; 8 positions match TRBD2. The TCR was taken from an adult with an advanced solid tumor such as melanoma, head and neck, liver or kidney cancer. Here the CDR3 DNA reads TGTGCCAGCAGCTTAAGGGTCGGGAGGGCCAACAATGAGCAGTTCTTC. Translated, it gives CASSLRVGRANNEQFF.